The source of this TCR beta chain is a study of T cells after yellow fever vaccination. CDR1 is LGHNA, CDR2 YSLEER, per germline. The CDR3 consists of 15 residues. V was trimmed by 0 bases and J by 5 bases, leaving 13 bases between them. Ten or more counts support this clonotype. Its antigen is still unknown. In making TCR cDNA, 5'RACE template switching added a universal primer site and UMIs to it. TCRdb re-called the 5' RACE reads with MiXCR, one entry per CDR3 protein. The sample lists fewer than 400,000 distinct CDR3 sequences; 6.2% were seen once. Findings of the study overall: FACS-sorted repertoires could harbor abundant contaminating bulk-population clonotypes. Researchers report a weaker secondary response that nonetheless peaked faster, day 5 versus 15. Clonotypes shared by both compartments, CD4 and CD8, made up a small share.

This sequence joins TRBV4-3 and TRBJ1-1, with a weak D call TRBD1 (6 bases). This receptor was identified in a man aged 30-40 years who received the YFV17D yellow fever vaccine. This specimen consisted of PBMCs, obtained 5 days after the yellow fever booster vaccination. CDR3 bases: TGCGCCAGCAGCCAAGATCTGGGGGGGCGAACTGAAGCTTTCTTT. It codes for CASSQDLGGRTEAFF.